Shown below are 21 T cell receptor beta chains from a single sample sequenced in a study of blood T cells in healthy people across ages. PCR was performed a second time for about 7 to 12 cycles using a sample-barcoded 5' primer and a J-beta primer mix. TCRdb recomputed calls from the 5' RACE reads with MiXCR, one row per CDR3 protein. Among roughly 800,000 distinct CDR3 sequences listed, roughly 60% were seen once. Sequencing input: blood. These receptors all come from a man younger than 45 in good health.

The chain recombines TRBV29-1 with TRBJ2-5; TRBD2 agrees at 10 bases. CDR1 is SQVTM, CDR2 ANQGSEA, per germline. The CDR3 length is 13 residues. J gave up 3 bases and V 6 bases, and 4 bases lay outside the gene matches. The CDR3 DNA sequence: TGCAGCGTAGCTAGCGGGGGCGAAGAGACCCAGTACTTC. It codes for CSVASGGEETQYF.

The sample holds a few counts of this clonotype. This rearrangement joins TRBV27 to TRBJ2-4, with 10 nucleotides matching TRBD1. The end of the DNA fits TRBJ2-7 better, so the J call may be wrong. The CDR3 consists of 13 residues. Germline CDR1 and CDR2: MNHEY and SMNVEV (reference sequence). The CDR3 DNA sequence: TGTGCCAGCAGGGCCGGGACAGGGGACGAGCAGTACTTC. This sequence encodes CASRAGTGDEQYF.

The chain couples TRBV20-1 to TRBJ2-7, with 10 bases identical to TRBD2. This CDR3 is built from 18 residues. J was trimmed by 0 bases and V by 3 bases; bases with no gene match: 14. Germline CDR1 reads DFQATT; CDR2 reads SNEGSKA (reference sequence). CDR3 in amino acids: CSASASSGSRTSSYEQYF. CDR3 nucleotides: TGCAGTGCTAGTGCGTCTAGCGGGAGTCGGACCAGCTCCTACGAGCAGTACTTC.

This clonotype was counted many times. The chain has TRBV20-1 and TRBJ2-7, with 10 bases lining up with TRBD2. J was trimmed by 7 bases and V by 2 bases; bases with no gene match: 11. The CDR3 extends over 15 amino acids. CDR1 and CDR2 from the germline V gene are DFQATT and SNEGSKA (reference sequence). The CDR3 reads CSARPSGRTMREQYF. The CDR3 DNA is TGCAGTGCTAGACCTAGCGGGAGAACAATGAGAGAGCAGTACTTC.

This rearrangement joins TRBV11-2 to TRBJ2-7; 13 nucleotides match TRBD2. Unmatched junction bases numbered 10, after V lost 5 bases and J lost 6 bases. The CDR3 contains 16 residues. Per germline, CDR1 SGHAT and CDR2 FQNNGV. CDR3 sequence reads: CASSPILAGGSGEQYF. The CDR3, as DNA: TGTGCCAGCAGCCCAATACTAGCGGGAGGGTCGGGCGAGCAGTACTTC.

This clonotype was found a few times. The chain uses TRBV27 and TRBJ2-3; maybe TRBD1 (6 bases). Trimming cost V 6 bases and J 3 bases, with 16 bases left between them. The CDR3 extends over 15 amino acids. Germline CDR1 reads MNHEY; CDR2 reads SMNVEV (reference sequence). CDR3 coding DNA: TGTGCCAGCAGCCAACAGGGATTCAATACAGATACGCAGTATTTT. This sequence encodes CASSQQGFNTDTQYF.

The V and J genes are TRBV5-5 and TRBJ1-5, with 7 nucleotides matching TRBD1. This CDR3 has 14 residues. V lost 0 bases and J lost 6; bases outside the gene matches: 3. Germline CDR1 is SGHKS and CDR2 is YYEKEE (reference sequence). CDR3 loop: CASSLVQGVQPQHF. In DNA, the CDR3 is TGTGCCAGCAGCTTGGTTCAGGGGGTTCAGCCCCAGCATTTT. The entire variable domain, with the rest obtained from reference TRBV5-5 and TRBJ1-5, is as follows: DAGVTQSPTHLIKTRGQQVTLRCSPISGHKSVSWYQQVLGQGPQFIFQYYEKEERGRGNFPDRFSARQFPNYSSELNVNALLLGDSALYLCASSLVQGVQPQHFGDGTRLSIL.

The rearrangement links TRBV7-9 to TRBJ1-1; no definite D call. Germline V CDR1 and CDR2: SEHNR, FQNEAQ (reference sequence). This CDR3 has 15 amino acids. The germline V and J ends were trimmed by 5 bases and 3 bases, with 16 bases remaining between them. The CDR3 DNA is TGTGCCAGCAGCCCAGAGTCGGCCCCCTACACTGAAGCTTTCTTT. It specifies CASSPESAPYTEAFF.

The CDR3 nucleotides read TGTGCCAGCAGTGACTATAATTCACCCCTCCACTTT. Translation gives CASSDYNSPLHF. The V and J genes are TRBV27 and TRBJ1-6; D is unresolved. V was pared by 5 bases and J by 3 bases, with 2 bases between. This CDR3 comprises 12 residues. Germline V lookup: CDR1 MNHEY, CDR2 SMNVEV (reference sequence).

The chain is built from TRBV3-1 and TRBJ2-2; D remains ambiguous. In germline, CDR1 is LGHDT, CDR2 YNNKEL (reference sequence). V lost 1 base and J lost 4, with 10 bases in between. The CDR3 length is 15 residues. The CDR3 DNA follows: TGTGCCAGCAGCCAAGGCCACGTGATCACCGGGGAGCTGTTTTTT. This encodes CASSQGHVITGELFF.

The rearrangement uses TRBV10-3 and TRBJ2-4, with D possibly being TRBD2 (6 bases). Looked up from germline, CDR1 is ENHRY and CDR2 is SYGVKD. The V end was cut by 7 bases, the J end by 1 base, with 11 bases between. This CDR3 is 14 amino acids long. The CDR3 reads CAINDRGAKNIQYF. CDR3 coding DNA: TGTGCCATCAATGATCGGGGGGCCAAAAACATTCAGTACTTC.

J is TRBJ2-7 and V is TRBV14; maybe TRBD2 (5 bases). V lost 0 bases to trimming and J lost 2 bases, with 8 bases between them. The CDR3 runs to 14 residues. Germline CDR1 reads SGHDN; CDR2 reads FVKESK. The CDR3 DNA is TGTGCCAGCAGCCAAGACTGGACTCCCTACGAGCAGTACTTC. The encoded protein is CASSQDWTPYEQYF.

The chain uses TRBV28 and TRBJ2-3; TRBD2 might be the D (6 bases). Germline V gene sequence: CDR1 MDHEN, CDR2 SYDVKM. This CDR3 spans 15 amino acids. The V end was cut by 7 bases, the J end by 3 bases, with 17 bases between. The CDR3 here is CASKRGTGATDTQYF. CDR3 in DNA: TGTGCCAGCAAACGCGGGACCGGCGCGACAGATACGCAGTATTTT. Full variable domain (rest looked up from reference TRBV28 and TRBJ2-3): DVKVTQSSRYLVKRTGEKVFLECVQDMDHENMFWYRQDPGLGLRLIYFSYDVKMKEKGDIPEGYSVSREKKERFSLILESASTNQTSMYLCASKRGTGATDTQYFGPGTRLTVL.

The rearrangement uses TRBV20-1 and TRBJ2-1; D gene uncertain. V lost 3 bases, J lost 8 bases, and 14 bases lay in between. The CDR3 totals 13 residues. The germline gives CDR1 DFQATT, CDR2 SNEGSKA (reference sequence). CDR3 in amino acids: CSARGYNGDEQFF. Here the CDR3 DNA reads TGCAGTGCTAGGGGCTACAATGGGGATGAGCAGTTCTTC.

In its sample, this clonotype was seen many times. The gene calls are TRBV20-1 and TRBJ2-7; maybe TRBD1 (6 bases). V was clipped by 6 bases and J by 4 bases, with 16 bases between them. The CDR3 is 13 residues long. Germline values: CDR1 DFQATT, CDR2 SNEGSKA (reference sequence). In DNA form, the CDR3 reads TGCAGTGCCAGCCGGGGACAACCATACGAGCAGTACTTC. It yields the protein CSASRGQPYEQYF.

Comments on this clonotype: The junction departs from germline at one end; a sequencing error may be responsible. CDR3 sequence reads: CASSLGGLVGESEQFF. In DNA form, the CDR3 reads TGTGCTAGCAGCTTAGGGGGACTAGTGGGAGAAAGTGAGCAGTTCTTC. J is TRBJ2-1 and V is TRBV7-7, with 8 nucleotides matching TRBD2. Per germline, CDR1 SSHAT and CDR2 FNYEAQ (reference sequence). The CDR3 contains 16 residues.

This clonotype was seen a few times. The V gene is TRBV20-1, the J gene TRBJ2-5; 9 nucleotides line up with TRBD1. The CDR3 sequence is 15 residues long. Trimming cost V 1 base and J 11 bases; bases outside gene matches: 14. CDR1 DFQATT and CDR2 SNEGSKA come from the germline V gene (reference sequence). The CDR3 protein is CSARASGTGKNEQYF. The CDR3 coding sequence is TGCAGTGCTAGAGCCTCCGGGACAGGGAAAAATGAGCAGTACTTC.

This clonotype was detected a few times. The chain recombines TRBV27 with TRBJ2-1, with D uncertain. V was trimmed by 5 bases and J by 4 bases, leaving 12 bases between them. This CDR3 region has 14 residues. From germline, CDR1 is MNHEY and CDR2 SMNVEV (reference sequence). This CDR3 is CASSPEGPYNEQFF. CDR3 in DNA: TGTGCCAGCAGTCCGGAAGGACCTTACAATGAGCAGTTCTTC.

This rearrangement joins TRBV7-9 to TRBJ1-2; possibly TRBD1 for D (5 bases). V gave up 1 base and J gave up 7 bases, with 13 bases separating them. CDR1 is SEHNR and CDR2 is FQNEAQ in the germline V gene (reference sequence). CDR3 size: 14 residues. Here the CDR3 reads CASSLEEGITGYTF. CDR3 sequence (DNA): TGTGCCAGCAGCTTAGAGGAGGGGATAACTGGCTACACCTTC. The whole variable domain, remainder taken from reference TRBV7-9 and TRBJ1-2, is DTGVSQNPRHKITKRGQNVTFRCDPISEHNRLYWYRQTLGQGPEFLTYFQNEAQLEKSRLLSDRFSAERPKGSFSTLEIQRTEQGDSAMYLCASSLEEGITGYTFGSGTRLTVV.

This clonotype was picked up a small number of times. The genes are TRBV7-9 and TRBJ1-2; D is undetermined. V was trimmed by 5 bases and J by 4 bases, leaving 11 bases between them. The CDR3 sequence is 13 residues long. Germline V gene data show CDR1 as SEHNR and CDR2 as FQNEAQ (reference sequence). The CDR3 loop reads CASSPLGRYGYTF. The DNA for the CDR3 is TGTGCCAGCAGCCCCCTAGGACGCTATGGCTACACCTTC. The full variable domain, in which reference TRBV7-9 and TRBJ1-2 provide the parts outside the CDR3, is DTGVSQNPRHKITKRGQNVTFRCDPISEHNRLYWYRQTLGQGPEFLTYFQNEAQLEKSRLLSDRFSAERPKGSFSTLEIQRTEQGDSAMYLCASSPLGRYGYTFGSGTRLTVV.

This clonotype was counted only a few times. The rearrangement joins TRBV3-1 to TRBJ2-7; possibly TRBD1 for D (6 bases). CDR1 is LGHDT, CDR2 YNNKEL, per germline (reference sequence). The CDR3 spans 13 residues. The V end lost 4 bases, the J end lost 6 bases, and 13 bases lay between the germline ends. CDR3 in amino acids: CASSLSTGPEQYF. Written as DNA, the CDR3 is TGTGCCAGCAGCCTCTCGACAGGCCCCGAGCAGTACTTC.